Below, 27 T cell receptor beta chains from the same sample are listed, as sequenced in a study of coeliac disease. The table came from immunoSEQ multiplex PCR; TCRdb's copy has only in-frame clones and leaves some out. This sample yields thousands of clones, of which roughly two thirds are seen a single time; approximately 10% belongs to the top ten. Sequencing input: lamina propria lymphocytes from the gut. These receptor sequences come from a woman in her 70s with celiac disease.

This chain connects TRBV5-8 to TRBJ1-2; D might be TRBD1 (5 bases). The V gene's germline CDR1 is SGHTS and CDR2 YDEGEE. CDR3 length: 14 residues. V gave up 3 bases and J gave up 5 bases, with 14 bases separating them. CDR3 coding DNA: TGTGCCAGCAGCTGGGGGGACGGGATTTATGGCTACACCTTC. Its translation: CASSWGDGIYGYTF. Combining the CDR3 with reference TRBV5-8 and TRBJ1-2 gives the whole variable domain EAGVTQSPTHLIKTRGQQATLRCSPISGHTSVYWYQQALGLGLQFLLWYDEGEERNRGNFPPRFSGRQFPNYSSELNVNALELEDSALYLCASSWGDGIYGYTFGSGTRLTVV.

This chain connects TRBV4-3 to TRBJ1-2; D is ambiguous. V was pared by 3 bases and J by 2 bases, with 13 bases between. The length of the CDR3 is 15 residues. Germline values: CDR1 LGHNA, CDR2 YSLEER. In DNA form, the CDR3 reads TGCGCCAGCAGCCAGGGAGGGCAGTCAAACTATGGCTACACCTTC. Protein sequence: CASSQGGQSNYGYTF.

V usage is TRBV14 and J usage is TRBJ2-1; TRBD2 agrees at 11 bases. Germline lookup yields CDR1 SGHDN and CDR2 FVKESK. The CDR3 is made up of 16 amino acids. With 0 bases clipped from V and 7 bases from J, the junction kept 5 bases outside the gene matches. For the CDR3, the DNA is TGTGCCAGCAGCCAAGATACTAGCGGGGGTTGGAATGAGCAGTTCTTC. Amino acid sequence: CASSQDTSGGWNEQFF.

This chain uses TRBV2 with TRBJ2-3; D perhaps matches TRBD2 (6 bases). The CDR3 consists of 16 residues. Germline assignment: CDR1 SNHLY and CDR2 FYNNEI. The germline V and J ends were trimmed by 10 bases and 3 bases, with 23 bases remaining between them. CDR3 residues: CATAGGAGGETDTQYF. The CDR3 DNA reads TGTGCCACCGCTGGCGGGGCAGGTGGGGAAACAGATACGCAGTATTTT.

The chain carries TRBV7-2 and TRBJ1-3, with 8 bases fitting TRBD1. Trimming took 5 bases from V and 4 from J; bases not matched to a gene: 10. The CDR3 runs 16 residues. Per the germline V gene, CDR1 is SGHTA and CDR2 is FQGNSA. This CDR3 is CASSIARTGLGNTIYF. CDR3 coding DNA: TGTGCCAGCAGCATCGCAAGGACAGGGTTGGGAAACACCATATATTTT.

This clone appeared a single time. The J gene is TRBJ2-3, the V gene TRBV13, with D perhaps TRBD1 (6 bases). This CDR3 spans 15 amino acids. V was cut by 4 bases and J by 0 bases, with 11 bases left in between. The germline V gene has CDR1 PRHDT and CDR2 FYEKMQ (reference sequence). As DNA, the CDR3 is TGTGCCAGCAGCTCACCAGGGGTTAGCACAGATACGCAGTATTTT. Translation gives CASSSPGVSTDTQYF.

This clone showed up just a few times. The chain employs TRBV6-5 and TRBJ1-1; TRBD1 is a possible D gene (5 bases). The V and J ends lost 2 bases and 1 base respectively, with 8 bases between them. Per the germline V gene, CDR1 is MNHEY and CDR2 is SVGAGI. CDR3 length equals 14 residues. CDR3 nucleotides: TGTGCCAGCAGTTACGGGGGGAGGAACACTGAAGCTTTCTTT. Translation: CASSYGGRNTEAFF.

This clone was detected once. The V call is TRBV30, the J call TRBJ2-3; 9 nucleotides line up with TRBD2. Germline-derived CDR1 and CDR2 are GTSNPN and SVGIG (reference sequence). This CDR3 has 12 amino acids. V lost 8 bases to trimming and J lost 7 bases; unmatched junction nucleotides: 7. DNA of the CDR3: TGTGCCCTGGGCGGGGGGGCGTATACGCAGTATTTT. The encoded protein is CALGGGAYTQYF.

The chain uses TRBV5-1 and TRBJ2-7; 12 nucleotides line up with TRBD1. V shed 4 bases and J 2 bases; nucleotides not matched to a gene: 10. This CDR3 is 17 amino acids long. CDR1 SGHRS and CDR2 YFSETQ come from the germline V gene. The DNA for the CDR3 is TGCGCCAGCAGCCCGCAGGGACAGGGGGCGCTTACCTACGAGCAGTACTTC. Translated, it gives CASSPQGQGALTYEQYF.

With respect to this clone: This same CDR3 is encoded by further DNA sequences in the sample. The V call is TRBV6-5, the J call TRBJ2-2; a possible D gene is TRBD1 (5 bases). Germline V CDR1 and CDR2: MNHEY, SVGAGI. V shed 0 bases and J shed 1 base, with 6 bases lying between them. This CDR3 region has 15 residues. The CDR3 spells CASSYSTGNTGELFF. Here the CDR3 DNA reads TGTGCCAGCAGTTACTCCACAGGGAACACCGGGGAGCTGTTTTTT.

The J gene is TRBJ1-1, the V gene TRBV2; a possible D gene is TRBD1 (6 bases). The V and J ends lost 6 bases and 4 bases respectively, with 15 bases between them. The CDR3 length is 14 residues. Germline CDR1 is SNHLY and CDR2 is FYNNEI. The DNA for the CDR3 is TGTGCCAGCAGAGGACGGGGGGCAGTCACTGAAGCTTTCTTT. Its protein is CASRGRGAVTEAFF.

This clone ranks as medium-sized. The chain couples TRBV3-1 (or the pseudogene TRBV3-2) to TRBJ1-5, with D unclear. Germline values: CDR1 LGHDT, CDR2 YNNKEL (reference sequence). The CDR3 loop spans 9 amino acids. The V end was cut by 6 bases, the J end by 8 bases, with 2 bases between. The CDR3 spells CASSKPQHF. CDR3 coding DNA: TGTGCCAGCAGTAAGCCCCAGCATTTT.

This rearrangement joins TRBV5-6 to TRBJ1-5; 8 positions match TRBD1. The germline V gene has CDR1 SGHDT and CDR2 YYEEEE. Trimming at V came to 3 bases and at J to 0 bases, leaving 11 bases not matched to a gene. There are 18 residues in the CDR3. Here the CDR3 DNA reads TGTGCCAGCAGCTCCCTTAGGGACAGGCATAGTAGCAATCAGCCCCAGCATTTT. This sequence encodes CASSSLRDRHSSNQPQHF.

The chain couples TRBV9 to TRBJ2-5; tentatively, D is TRBD1 (5 bases). The CDR3 runs 14 residues. The germline CDR1 and CDR2 sequences are SGDLS and YYNGEE. V lost 2 bases to trimming and J lost 5 bases, with 13 bases between them. CDR3 in DNA: TGTGCCAGCAGCGTTCAGGGTGGCGGCGAGACCCAGTACTTC. Translating gives CASSVQGGGETQYF.

About this clone itself: A read error may explain this, as a much larger clone is one base away. The V call is TRBV4-1, the J call TRBJ2-7, with 9 bases matching TRBD1. Per germline, CDR1 MGHRA and CDR2 YSYEKL. V was clipped by 5 bases and J by 2 bases; unmatched bases: 7. The CDR3 extends over 15 amino acids. CDR3 nucleotide sequence: TGCGCCAGCAGCGAGACACAGGGGGCCACCTACGAGCAGTACTTC. It yields the protein CASSETQGATYEQYF.

This clone was observed a handful of times. The chain combines TRBV6-5 with TRBJ2-7; perhaps TRBD1 as D (5 bases). CDR1 MNHEY and CDR2 SVGAGI come from the germline V gene. V was trimmed by 6 bases and J by 2 bases, leaving 14 bases between them. The CDR3 loop spans 14 amino acids. The CDR3 region has the DNA TGTGCCAGCAGCCCACCCGACAGAACCTACGAGCAGTACTTC. It yields the protein CASSPPDRTYEQYF.

The V gene is TRBV18, the J gene TRBJ2-1; D possibly corresponds to TRBD2 (5 bases). CDR3 size: 15 residues. V was trimmed by 6 bases and J by 1 base, leaving 13 bases between them. In germline, CDR1 is KGHSH, CDR2 LQKENI. CDR3 loop: CASSFGSGSYNEQFF. Here the CDR3 DNA reads TGTGCCAGCTCCTTTGGTTCGGGGTCCTACAATGAGCAGTTCTTC. The complete variable domain, with remaining parts taken from reference TRBV18 and TRBJ2-1, reads NAGVMQNPRHLVRRRGQEARLRCSPMKGHSHVYWYRQLPEEGLKFMVYLQKENIIDESGMPKERFSAEFPKEGPSILRIQQVVRGDSAAYFCASSFGSGSYNEQFFGPGTRLTVL.

The genes are TRBV7-6 and TRBJ2-1, with 11 positions matching TRBD2. J lost 5 bases, V lost 5 bases, and 8 bases had no gene match. This CDR3 is built from 16 residues. Germline assignment: CDR1 SGHVS and CDR2 FNYEAQ. CDR3 in DNA: TGTGCCAGCAGCCGGGGGGGACTAGCGGTAAACAATGAGCAGTTCTTC. Protein product: CASSRGGLAVNNEQFF.

The chain has TRBV5-1 and TRBJ2-7; 10 bases are shared with TRBD1. There are 14 residues in the CDR3. Germline V CDR1 and CDR2: SGHRS, YFSETQ. J was trimmed by 6 bases and V by 1 base; bases with no gene match: 4. Here the CDR3 DNA reads TGCGCCAGCAGCTTGACGGGACAGGGGTTCGAGCAGTACTTC. This sequence encodes CASSLTGQGFEQYF.

The V gene is TRBV5-1, the J gene TRBJ2-7; no clear D gene. The CDR3 totals 14 residues. Trimming took 3 bases from V and 2 from J, leaving 12 bases between them. Germline-derived CDR1 and CDR2 are SGHRS and YFSETQ. The chain's CDR3 is CASSYSGNTYEQYF. The CDR3 DNA sequence: TGCGCCAGCAGCTACTCGGGTAATACCTACGAGCAGTACTTC.

The V gene is TRBV19, the J gene TRBJ2-3; 12 positions match TRBD2. Trimming took 8 bases from V and 6 from J; bases not matched to a gene: 6. This CDR3 is built from 14 residues. CDR1 is LNHDA, CDR2 SQIVND, per germline (reference sequence). The CDR3 spells CASSPSGGADTQYF. In DNA form, the CDR3 reads TGTGCCAGTTCCCCTAGCGGGGGGGCGGATACGCAGTATTTT. Based on the CDR3 plus reference TRBV19 and TRBJ2-3, the full variable domain is DGGITQSPKYLFRKEGQNVTLSCEQNLNHDAMYWYRQDPGQGLRLIYYSQIVNDFQKGDIAEGYSVSREKKESFPLTVTSAQKNPTAFYLCASSPSGGADTQYFGPGTRLTVL.

This clone occurred once. The chain recombines TRBV6-5 with TRBJ1-6; D uncertain. CDR1 is MNHEY and CDR2 is SVGAGI in the germline V gene. Trimming removed 7 bases from V and 7 bases from J, with 14 bases in between. The CDR3 loop spans 14 amino acids. DNA of the CDR3: TGTGCCAGCAACTCCAGACGGGAGAATTCACCCCTCCACTTT. The encoded protein is CASNSRRENSPLHF.

Concerning this clone itself: The germline gene is not matched at one end of the junction; a read error may be the cause. The chain joins TRBV10-1 to TRBJ2-2; weak D call: TRBD2 (5 bases). The CDR3 is 13 amino acids. CDR1 is WNHNN, CDR2 SYGVQD, per germline (reference sequence). The CDR3 protein is CASRQDATGELLF. In DNA form, the CDR3 reads TGCGCCAGCAGGCAGGATGCGACCGGGGAGCTGCTTTTT.

This rearrangement joins TRBV11-2 to TRBJ2-5, with 8 bases matching TRBD2. This CDR3 has 16 amino acids. Trimming at V came to 1 base and at J to 2 bases, leaving 6 bases not matched to a gene. CDR1 SGHAT and CDR2 FQNNGV come from the germline V gene. As DNA, the CDR3 is TGTGCCAGCAGCTTAGGTGTAGCGGGGTTGCAAGAGACCCAGTACTTC. The encoded protein is CASSLGVAGLQETQYF.

In its sample, this clone ranks as large. The V gene is TRBV4-3, the J gene TRBJ1-6, with a tentative D call TRBD1 (5 bases). Germline V gene lookup returns CDR1 LGHNA and CDR2 YSLEER. Trimming removed 1 base from V and 5 bases from J, with 15 bases in between. This CDR3 spans 17 amino acids. The CDR3: CASSQATRVPDNSPLHF. CDR3 in DNA: TGCGCCAGCAGCCAAGCGACCAGGGTGCCTGATAATTCACCCCTCCACTTT.

The chain is built from TRBV7-6 and TRBJ2-5; 12 bases align to TRBD2. Germline loops: CDR1 SGHVS, CDR2 FNYEAQ. With V trimmed by 1 base and J by 5 bases, 11 bases remained unmatched. The CDR3 runs to 18 residues. The CDR3 is CASSLEPILAGGPETQYF. In DNA, the CDR3 is TGTGCCAGCAGCTTAGAACCAATTCTAGCGGGGGGGCCGGAGACCCAGTACTTC.

This clone appeared once. V is TRBV9 and J is TRBJ1-5, with a weak D call TRBD1 (5 bases). The CDR3 totals 18 residues. Trimming cost V 1 base and J 0 bases, with 17 bases left between them. CDR1 SGDLS and CDR2 YYNGEE come from the germline V gene. CDR3 protein: CASSVHKGEGYSNQPQHF. DNA for the CDR3: TGTGCCAGCAGCGTACATAAAGGGGAGGGGTATAGCAATCAGCCCCAGCATTTT.